A selection of T cell receptor beta chains follows, all from one sample in a study of human T cells and chemical hapten exposure. TCRdb re-analysed the RACE reads in MiXCR, keeping a single row per CDR3 protein. The sample shows 100,000 to 120,000 distinct CDR3 sequences, less than 40% of them seen only once. The sample in question was whole blood, obtained in connection with sensitization to the hapten diphenylcyclopropenone (DPC). These TCRs come from a man aged 35 to 55 with alopecia areata. Some clones in this sample may be carry-over from other donors' samples. Both conserved end residues are part of each CDR3. A D gene is named only where the DNA matches it firmly. Size values are once, few and many counts, or a class for expanded clones, and some rows have none.

CDR3aa	CDR3nt	abundance	v_gene	j_gene	d_gene
CSVLNPGTGGGKLFF	TGCAGCGTTTTAAACCCCGGGACAGGGGGAGGAAAACTGTTTTTT	few	TRBV29-1	TRBJ1-4	TRBD1
CASSFYRTEAFF	TGTGCCAGCAGTTTTTATCGAACTGAAGCTTTCTTT	.	TRBV12-3/TRBV12-4	TRBJ1-1	.
CASSPPRQGLGSEQYF	TGTGCCAGCAGTCCACCCCGACAGGGCCTGGGGAGTGAGCAGTACTTC	few	TRBV28	TRBJ2-7	TRBD1
CASSSGLAGVNEQYF	TGTGCCAGCAGCTCCGGACTAGCGGGAGTTAATGAGCAGTACTTC	.	TRBV7-2	TRBJ2-7	TRBD2
CASSPPFASGSPNSYNEQFF	TGTGCCAGCTCACCACCGTTCGCTAGCGGGAGCCCAAACTCCTACAATGAGCAGTTCTTC	few	TRBV18	TRBJ2-1	TRBD2
CASSQTEETQYF	TGTGCCAGCAGCCAGACAGAGGAGACCCAGTACTTC	.	TRBV3-1	TRBJ2-5	.
CASSPGPPEDTQYF	TGTGCCAGCAGCCCCGGGCCTCCGGAAGATACGCAGTATTTT	.	TRBV3-2	TRBJ2-3	.
CAISDRTGIYEKLFF	TGTGCCATCAGTGATCGGACCGGAATTTATGAAAAACTGTTTTTT	.	TRBV10-3	TRBJ1-4	.
CSVQEGTADTQYF	TGCAGCGTTCAGGAAGGGACCGCAGATACGCAGTATTTT	few	TRBV29-1	TRBJ2-3	.
CASRQLQGARNQPQHF	TGTGCCAGCAGACAACTTCAGGGGGCGCGCAATCAGCCCCAGCATTTT	.	TRBV28	TRBJ1-5	TRBD1
CASSPDSGANVLTF	TGTGCCAGCAGCCCTGACTCTGGGGCCAACGTCCTGACTTTC	few	TRBV7-2	TRBJ2-6	.
CASSLVVELEVYNEQFF	TGTGCCAGCAGCTTAGTAGTCGAACTAGAGGTCTACAATGAGCAGTTCTTC	.	TRBV11-2	TRBJ2-1	.
CASTVVAPGELFF	TGTGCCAGCACGGTTGTAGCTCCCGGGGAGCTGTTTTTT	few	TRBV2	TRBJ2-2	.
CAIRPSGRPVDANTGELFF	TGTGCCATCAGGCCCAGCGGGAGGCCTGTAGATGCGAACACCGGGGAGCTGTTTTTT	few	TRBV10-3	TRBJ2-2	TRBD2
CASSRTGTDYGYTF	TGTGCCAGCAGCCGTACCGGGACAGACTATGGCTACACCTTC	.	TRBV3-1	TRBJ1-2	TRBD1
CASSSPGQGTDTQYF	TGTGCCAGCAGTTCACCGGGACAGGGGACAGATACGCAGTATTTT	.	TRBV12-3/TRBV12-4	TRBJ2-3	TRBD1
CASSYGLSQFF	TGTGCCAGCAGTTACGGGTTAAGCCAGTTCTTC	few	TRBV6-2/TRBV6-3	TRBJ2-1	.
CASSLEFGGARTEAFF	TGCGCCAGCAGCTTGGAATTTGGGGGGGCGCGCACTGAAGCTTTCTTT	.	TRBV5-1	TRBJ1-1	.
CAFVAGEGAAEQFF	TGTGCCTTTGTAGCGGGAGAAGGGGCGGCTGAGCAGTTCTTC	.	TRBV10-3	TRBJ2-1	TRBD2
CASSSRLGQINNEQFF	TGTGCCAGCAGCTCGCGGCTGGGACAGATCAACAATGAGCAGTTCTTC	.	TRBV7-9	TRBJ2-1	TRBD1
CSAREGPLFEQYF	TGCAGTGCTAGAGAGGGCCCACTTTTCGAGCAGTACTTC	few	TRBV20-1	TRBJ2-7	.
CASSLQGEANEKLFF	TGTGCCAGCAGCTTACAGGGGGAAGCTAATGAAAAACTGTTTTTT	few	TRBV7-9	TRBJ1-4	TRBD1
CASSVLAGGVFEQFF	TGTGCCAGCAGTGTACTAGCGGGAGGAGTTTTCGAGCAGTTCTTC	few	TRBV6-4	TRBJ2-1	TRBD2
CASSLQSAGNNYGYTF	TGTGCCAGCAGTTTACAGTCGGCAGGAAATAACTATGGCTACACCTTC	.	TRBV28	TRBJ1-2	.
CASSLTPGRTSTDTQYF	TGTGCCAGCAGCCTAACGCCGGGCCGGACTAGCACAGATACGCAGTATTTT	.	TRBV11-1	TRBJ2-3	.
CASSRRGGTAATNEKLFF	TGTGCCAGCAGTAGACGAGGGGGGACAGCCGCAACTAATGAAAAACTGTTTTTT	.	TRBV28	TRBJ1-4	TRBD1
CASSGSGRARDTQYF	TGTGCCAGCAGCGGTAGCGGGAGGGCCAGGGATACGCAGTATTTT	few	TRBV7-2	TRBJ2-3	TRBD2
CASSYSQGRNQPQHF	TGTGCCAGCAGTTACTCGCAGGGTCGCAATCAGCCCCAGCATTTT	.	TRBV6-5	TRBJ1-5	.
CASSVDPGMNNSPLHF	TGTGCCAGCAGCGTAGACCCGGGAATGAATAATTCACCCCTCCACTTT	.	TRBV9	TRBJ1-6	.
CASSRTSGTDTQYF	TGTGCCAGCAGCCGGACTAGCGGGACAGATACGCAGTATTTT	.	TRBV14	TRBJ2-3	TRBD2
CATSATSGRESRGTDTQYF	TGTGCCACCAGTGCGACTAGCGGGAGAGAAAGCAGGGGCACAGATACGCAGTATTTT	.	TRBV24-1	TRBJ2-3	TRBD2
CASFPRGDSPLHF	TGTGCCAGCTTCCCTCGCGGGGATTCACCCCTCCACTTT	.	TRBV28	TRBJ1-6	.